This passage covers 13 T cell receptor beta chains from one sample sequenced in a study of T cell repertoires in ileal Crohn's disease. Assay: immunoSEQ multiplex PCR; the TCRdb copy retains only in-frame clones and omits some. The repertoire holds some 4,700 clones, with under 85% as singletons. The sequenced sample consisted of ileal tissue. These receptor sequences come from an adult with Crohn's disease.

This clone was found once. The chain joins TRBV19 to TRBJ2-7, with TRBD2 matching 7 bases. Looked up from germline, CDR1 is LNHDA and CDR2 is SQIVND (reference sequence). Trimming at V came to 3 bases and at J to 2 bases, leaving 7 bases not matched to a gene. CDR3 length: 15 residues. Here the CDR3 reads CASSIGGSVPYEQYF. DNA of the CDR3: TGTGCCAGTAGTATTGGCGGGAGTGTTCCCTACGAGCAGTACTTC.

The chain carries TRBV19 and TRBJ2-5, with 8 bases matching TRBD2. This CDR3 has 14 amino acids. Germline V gene lookup returns CDR1 LNHDA and CDR2 SQIVND (reference sequence). Trimming at V came to 6 bases and at J to 1 base, leaving 4 bases not matched to a gene. The CDR3 is CASSGTRRQETQYF. The CDR3 nucleotides are TGTGCCAGTAGCGGGACTAGACGCCAAGAGACCCAGTACTTC.

J is TRBJ1-1 and V is TRBV5-8; TRBD1 matches at 9 bases. This CDR3 contains 16 residues. With V trimmed by 3 bases and J by 6 bases, 12 bases remained unmatched. Germline V gene lookup returns CDR1 SGHTS and CDR2 YDEGEE. CDR3 in amino acids: CASSSATWTGAPEAFF. The CDR3 DNA follows: TGTGCCAGCAGCTCGGCAACCTGGACAGGGGCTCCTGAAGCTTTCTTT.

The rearrangement joins TRBV28 to TRBJ1-1; no clear D. The CDR3 is made up of 15 amino acids. The V gene lost 3 bases and the J gene lost 0 bases, with 11 bases spanning the gap. CDR1 is MDHEN and CDR2 is SYDVKM in the germline V gene. In nucleotides, the CDR3 is TGTGCCAGCAGTTTCGTAGACACCATGAACACTGAAGCTTTCTTT. Its translation: CASSFVDTMNTEAFF.

The CDR3 here is CAISEPGRGATGELFF. CDR3 bases: TGTGCCATCAGTGAGCCGGGGAGGGGCGCCACCGGGGAGCTGTTTTTT. This sequence joins TRBV10-3 and TRBJ2-2; TRBD2 matches 7 bases. This CDR3 is 16 amino acids long. Losses at the gene ends were 2 bases for V and 4 bases for J; bases not matched to a gene: 7. Germline-derived CDR1 and CDR2 are ENHRY and SYGVKD.

This CDR3 is CASRRLAGVAGANVLTF. CDR3 nucleotide sequence: TGTGCCAGCAGAAGGCTAGCGGGAGTAGCTGGGGCCAACGTCCTGACTTTC. The gene calls are TRBV7-8 and TRBJ2-6, with 10 bases identical to TRBD2. Germline lookup yields CDR1 SGHVS and CDR2 FQNEAQ. V was pared by 6 bases and J by 2 bases, with 7 bases of the junction left unmatched. This CDR3 comprises 17 residues.

The chain joins TRBV7-6 to TRBJ2-3; D gene uncertain. Trimming shortened V by 3 bases and J by 6 bases, and 10 bases separated the two germline ends. Germline V gene sequence: CDR1 SGHVS, CDR2 FNYEAQ. The CDR3 length is 13 residues. The CDR3 DNA is TGTGCCAGCAGCTTGCCCCCCCAGGATACGCAGTATTTT. It specifies CASSLPPQDTQYF.

V is TRBV11-1 and J is TRBJ1-1; no clear D gene. Trimming left V 4 bases short and J 1 base short, with 7 bases between. The CDR3 contains 13 residues. The germline CDR1 and CDR2 sequences are SGHAT and FQDESV (reference sequence). The DNA for the CDR3 is TGTGCCAGCAGCTGGCGGGGGAACACTGAAGCTTTCTTT. Amino acid sequence: CASSWRGNTEAFF.

This clone has only a few counts. The chain links TRBV6-1 to TRBJ1-6; the match to TRBD1 covers 7 bases. V lost 1 base to trimming and J lost 10 bases; unmatched junction nucleotides: 7. The CDR3 consists of 15 residues. Germline V gene lookup returns CDR1 MNHNS and CDR2 SASEGT. The CDR3 region is CASSEGGRGFSPLHF. Written as DNA, the CDR3 is TGTGCCAGCAGTGAAGGAGGCAGGGGGTTCTCACCCCTCCACTTT.

The table lists this clone with a count of one. The J gene is TRBJ2-7, the V gene TRBV5-4, with TRBD1 matching over 8 bases. V was clipped by 3 bases and J by 4 bases; unmatched bases: 3. The CDR3 runs 13 residues. CDR1 and CDR2 from the germline V gene are SGHNT and YYREEE (reference sequence). The DNA of the CDR3 is TGTGCCAGCAGCTCGGACAGGGTATACGAGCAGTACTTC. It encodes CASSSDRVYEQYF.

The chain links TRBV6-5 to TRBJ2-2, with D possibly TRBD1 on 7 matching bases. CDR1 MNHEY and CDR2 SVGAGI come from the germline V gene. The CDR3 has 16 amino acids. With 2 bases removed from V and 4 bases from J, the gap between germline ends came to 14 bases. CDR3 in amino acids: CASSYARQGGTGELFF. In DNA, the CDR3 is TGTGCCAGCAGTTACGCGCGCCAGGGGGGCACCGGGGAGCTGTTTTTT.

The J gene is TRBJ2-5, the V gene TRBV18; the match to TRBD2 covers 9 bases. This CDR3 has 17 amino acids. The V gene's germline CDR1 is KGHSH and CDR2 LQKENI. V shed 4 bases and J 3 bases; nucleotides not matched to a gene: 12. CDR3 sequence (DNA): TGTGCCAGCTCACGAGGTTTTTTAGCGGGAGTGAAAGAGACCCAGTACTTC. The encoded protein is CASSRGFLAGVKETQYF.

The rearrangement links TRBV13 to TRBJ2-3; 7 bases are a match to TRBD1. This CDR3 is built from 16 residues. After removal of 0 bases from V and 2 bases from J, the junction contained 5 bases not matched to a gene. Germline V gene lookup returns CDR1 PRHDT and CDR2 FYEKMQ (reference sequence). The CDR3 sequence: CASSLGGDRVTDTQYF. The CDR3 region has the DNA TGTGCCAGCAGCTTAGGAGGGGACAGAGTCACAGATACGCAGTATTTT.